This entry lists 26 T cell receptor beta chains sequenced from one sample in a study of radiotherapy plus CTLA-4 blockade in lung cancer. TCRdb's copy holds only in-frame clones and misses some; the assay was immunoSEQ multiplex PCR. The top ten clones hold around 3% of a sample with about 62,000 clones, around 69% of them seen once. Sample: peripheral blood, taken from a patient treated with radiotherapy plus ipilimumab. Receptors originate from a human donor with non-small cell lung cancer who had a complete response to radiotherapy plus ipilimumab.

DNA for the CDR3: TGCAGCGTGGGGGGACAGGGGGTATGGTACGAGCAGTACTTC. Translating gives CSVGGQGVWYEQYF. V usage is TRBV29-1 and J usage is TRBJ2-7; 11 positions agree with TRBD1. The V gene end was trimmed by 6 bases and the J gene end by 4 bases; junction bases not matched to a gene: 8. The CDR3 extends over 14 amino acids. Germline V gives CDR1 SQVTM, CDR2 ANQGSEA.

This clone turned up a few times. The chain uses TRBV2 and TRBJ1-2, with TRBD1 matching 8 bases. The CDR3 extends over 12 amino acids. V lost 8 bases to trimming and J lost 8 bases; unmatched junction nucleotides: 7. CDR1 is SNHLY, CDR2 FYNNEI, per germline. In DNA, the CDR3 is TGTGCCAGCGTTCGGGACAGGAGGGGCTACACCTTC. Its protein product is CASVRDRRGYTF.

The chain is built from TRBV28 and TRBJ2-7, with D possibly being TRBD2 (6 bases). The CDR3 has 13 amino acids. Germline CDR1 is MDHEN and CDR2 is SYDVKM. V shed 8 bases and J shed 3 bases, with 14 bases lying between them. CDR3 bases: TGTGCCAGCCGGGGGAATCTGGTCTACGAGCAGTACTTC. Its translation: CASRGNLVYEQYF. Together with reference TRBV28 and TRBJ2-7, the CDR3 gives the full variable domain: DVKVTQSSRYLVKRTGEKVFLECVQDMDHENMFWYRQDPGLGLRLIYFSYDVKMKEKGDIPEGYSVSREKKERFSLILESASTNQTSMYLCASRGNLVYEQYFGPGTRLTVT.

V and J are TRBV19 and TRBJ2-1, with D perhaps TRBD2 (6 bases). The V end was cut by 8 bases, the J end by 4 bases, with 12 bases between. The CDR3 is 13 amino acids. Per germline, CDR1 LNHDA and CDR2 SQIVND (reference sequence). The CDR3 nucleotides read TGTGCCAGTCGGGACTCCCCATACAATGAGCAGTTCTTC. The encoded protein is CASRDSPYNEQFF.

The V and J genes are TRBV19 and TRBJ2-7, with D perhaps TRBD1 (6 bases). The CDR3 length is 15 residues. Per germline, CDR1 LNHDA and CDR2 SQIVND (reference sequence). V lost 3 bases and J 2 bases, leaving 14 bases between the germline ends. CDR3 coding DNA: TGTGCCAGTAGTATGGGACGCCAGGGGCCCTACGAGCAGTACTTC. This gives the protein CASSMGRQGPYEQYF.

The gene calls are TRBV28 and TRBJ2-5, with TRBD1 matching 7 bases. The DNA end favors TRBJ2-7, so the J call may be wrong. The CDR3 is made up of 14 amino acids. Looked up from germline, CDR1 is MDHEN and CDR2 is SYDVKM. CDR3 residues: CASSSTGQSYEQYF. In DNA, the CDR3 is TGTGCCAGCAGTTCTACGGGACAGTCCTACGAGCAGTACTTC.

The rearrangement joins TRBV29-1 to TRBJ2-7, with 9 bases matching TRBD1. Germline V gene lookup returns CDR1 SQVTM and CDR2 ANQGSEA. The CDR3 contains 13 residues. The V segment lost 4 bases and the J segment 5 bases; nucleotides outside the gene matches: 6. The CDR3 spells CSVAPDRGNEQYF. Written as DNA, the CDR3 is TGCAGCGTTGCCCCGGACAGGGGAAACGAGCAGTACTTC.

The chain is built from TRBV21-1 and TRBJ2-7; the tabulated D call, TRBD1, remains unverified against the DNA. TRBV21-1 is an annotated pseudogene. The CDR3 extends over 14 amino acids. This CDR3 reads CASSRTDRNYEQYF. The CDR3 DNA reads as TGTGCCAGCAGCAGAACAGACAGGAACTACGAGCAGTACTTC.

The CDR3 nucleotides are TGTGCCAGCAGTGATGGAGAGGTCCATGGCTACACCTTC. Translation: CASSDGEVHGYTF. The J gene is TRBJ1-2, the V gene TRBV6-5; the D is unclear. Trimming took off 5 bases at V and 6 bases at J, with 13 bases between the two ends. CDR1 is MNHEY, CDR2 SVGAGI, per germline. The CDR3 has 13 residues.

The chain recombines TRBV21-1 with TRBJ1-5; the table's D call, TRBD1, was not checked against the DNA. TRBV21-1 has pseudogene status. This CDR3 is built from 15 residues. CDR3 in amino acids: CASNDSDHSNQPQHF. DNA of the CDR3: TGTGCCAGCAACGACAGCGACCATAGCAATCAGCCCCAGCATTTT.

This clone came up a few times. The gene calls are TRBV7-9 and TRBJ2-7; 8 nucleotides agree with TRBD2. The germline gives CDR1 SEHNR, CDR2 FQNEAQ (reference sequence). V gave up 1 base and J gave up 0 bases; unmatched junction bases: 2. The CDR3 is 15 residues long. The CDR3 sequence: CASSLGRGGSYEQYF. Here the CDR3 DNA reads TGTGCCAGCAGCTTAGGTCGGGGGGGCTCCTACGAGCAGTACTTC.

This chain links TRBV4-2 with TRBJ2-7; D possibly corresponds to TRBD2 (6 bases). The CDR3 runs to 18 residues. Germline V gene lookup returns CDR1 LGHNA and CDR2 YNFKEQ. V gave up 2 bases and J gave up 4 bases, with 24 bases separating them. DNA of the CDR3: TGTGCCAGCAGCCAATCGCTTTTTATCCGGGGGAAGCCTTACGAGCAGTACTTC. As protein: CASSQSLFIRGKPYEQYF.

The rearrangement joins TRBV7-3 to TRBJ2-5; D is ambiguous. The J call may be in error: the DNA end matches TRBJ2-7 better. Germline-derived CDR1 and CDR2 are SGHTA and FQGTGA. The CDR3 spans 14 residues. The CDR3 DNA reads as TGTGCCAGCAGCTTAAATGGCGGCGCCTACGAGCAGTACTTC. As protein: CASSLNGGAYEQYF.

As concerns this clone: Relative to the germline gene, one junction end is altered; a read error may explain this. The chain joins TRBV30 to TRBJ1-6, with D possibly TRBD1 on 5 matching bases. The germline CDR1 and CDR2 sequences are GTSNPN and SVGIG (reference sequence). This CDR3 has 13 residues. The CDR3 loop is CAWCVGGNSPLHF. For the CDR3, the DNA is TGTGCCTGGTGTGTCGGGGGTAATTCACCCCTCCACTTT.

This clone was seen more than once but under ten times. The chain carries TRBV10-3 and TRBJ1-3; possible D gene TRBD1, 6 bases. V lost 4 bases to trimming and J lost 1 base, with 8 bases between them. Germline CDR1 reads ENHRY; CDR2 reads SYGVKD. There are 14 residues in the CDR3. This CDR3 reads CAISGTDSGNTIYF. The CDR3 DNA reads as TGTGCCATCAGTGGGACAGATTCTGGAAACACCATATATTTT.

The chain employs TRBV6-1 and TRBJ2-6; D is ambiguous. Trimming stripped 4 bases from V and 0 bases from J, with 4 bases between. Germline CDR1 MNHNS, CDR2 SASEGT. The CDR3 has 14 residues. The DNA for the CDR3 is TGTGCCAGCAGTGCCGGCTCTGGGGCCAACGTCCTGACTTTC. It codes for CASSAGSGANVLTF.

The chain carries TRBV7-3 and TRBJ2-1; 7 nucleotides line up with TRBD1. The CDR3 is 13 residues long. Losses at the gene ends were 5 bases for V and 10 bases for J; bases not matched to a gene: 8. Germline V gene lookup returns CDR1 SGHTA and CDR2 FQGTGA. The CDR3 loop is CASSPRQGLEQFF. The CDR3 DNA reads TGTGCCAGCAGCCCCAGACAGGGTTTGGAGCAGTTCTTC.

The CDR3 spells CASSQDFSGWQGQNSPLHF. Here the CDR3 DNA reads TGCGCCAGCAGCCAAGATTTTTCTGGGTGGCAGGGGCAGAATTCACCCCTCCACTTT. This chain joins TRBV4-3 and TRBJ1-6, with a tentative D call TRBD1 (6 bases). Trimming removed 0 bases from V and 7 bases from J, with 22 bases in between. The CDR3 has 19 residues. In germline, CDR1 is LGHNA, CDR2 YSLEER.

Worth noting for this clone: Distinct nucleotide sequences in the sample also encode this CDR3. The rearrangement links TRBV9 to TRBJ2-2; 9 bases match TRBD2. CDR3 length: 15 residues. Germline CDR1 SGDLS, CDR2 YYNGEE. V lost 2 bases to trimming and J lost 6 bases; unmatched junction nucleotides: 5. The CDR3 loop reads CASSVDLAGAGELFF. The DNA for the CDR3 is TGTGCCAGCAGCGTCGACTTAGCGGGGGCCGGGGAGCTGTTTTTT.

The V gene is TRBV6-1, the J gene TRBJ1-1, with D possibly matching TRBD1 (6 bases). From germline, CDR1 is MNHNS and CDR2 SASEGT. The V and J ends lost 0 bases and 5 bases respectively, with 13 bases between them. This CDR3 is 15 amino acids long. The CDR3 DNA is TGTGCCAGCAGTGAAGCGACTCAGGGGCGGACTGAAGCTTTCTTT. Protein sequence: CASSEATQGRTEAFF.

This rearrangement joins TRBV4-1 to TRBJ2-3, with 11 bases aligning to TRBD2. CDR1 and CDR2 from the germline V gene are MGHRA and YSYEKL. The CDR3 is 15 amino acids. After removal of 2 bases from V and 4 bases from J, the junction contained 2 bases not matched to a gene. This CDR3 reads CASSQLAGGPDTQYF. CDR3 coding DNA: TGCGCCAGCAGCCAACTAGCGGGAGGCCCAGATACGCAGTATTTT.

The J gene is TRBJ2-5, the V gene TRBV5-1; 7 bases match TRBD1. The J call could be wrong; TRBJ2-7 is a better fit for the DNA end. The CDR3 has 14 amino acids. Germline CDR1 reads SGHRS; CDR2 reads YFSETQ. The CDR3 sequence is CASSRAGGSYEQYF. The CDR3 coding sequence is TGCGCCAGCAGCAGGGCAGGGGGCTCCTACGAGCAGTACTTC.

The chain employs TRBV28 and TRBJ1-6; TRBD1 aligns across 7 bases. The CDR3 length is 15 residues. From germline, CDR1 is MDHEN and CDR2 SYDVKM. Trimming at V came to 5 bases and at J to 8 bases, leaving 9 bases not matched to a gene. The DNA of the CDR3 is TGTGCCAGCAGTCGCCGAGGGGGCTCGGATTCACCCCTCCACTTT. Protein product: CASSRRGGSDSPLHF.

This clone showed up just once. CDR3 DNA sequence: TGTGCCAGCAGGAAGCTAGCGGGATTCACCGGGGAGCTGTTTTTT. It translates to CASRKLAGFTGELFF. The chain recombines TRBV2 with TRBJ2-2; TRBD2 aligns across 9 bases. Germline V lookup: CDR1 SNHLY, CDR2 FYNNEI. CDR3 length: 15 residues. Losses at the gene ends were 6 bases for V and 4 bases for J; bases not matched to a gene: 6.

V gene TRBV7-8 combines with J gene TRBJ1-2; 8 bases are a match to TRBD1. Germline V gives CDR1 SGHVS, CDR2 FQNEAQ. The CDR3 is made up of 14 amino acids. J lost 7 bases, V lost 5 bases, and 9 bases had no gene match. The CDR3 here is CASSIGQGLPGYTF. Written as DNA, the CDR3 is TGTGCCAGCAGCATCGGACAGGGACTCCCTGGCTACACCTTC.

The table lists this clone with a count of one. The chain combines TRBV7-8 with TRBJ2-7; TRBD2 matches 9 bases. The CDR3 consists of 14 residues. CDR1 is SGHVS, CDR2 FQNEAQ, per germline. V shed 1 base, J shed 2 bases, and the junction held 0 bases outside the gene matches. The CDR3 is CASSLGLAAYEQYF. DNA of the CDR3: TGTGCCAGCAGCTTAGGACTAGCGGCCTACGAGCAGTACTTC.